This TCR beta chain was retrieved from a study of blood T cell repertoires in COVID-19. Study-level information: Acute and convalescent COVID-19 specimens originated in the United States, Italy and Spain.

The CDR3 has 14 amino acids. V was clipped by 2 bases and J by 0 bases, with 8 bases between them. Germline CDR1 MDHEN, CDR2 SYDVKM. TCRdb's copy holds only in-frame clones and misses some; the assay was immunoSEQ multiplex PCR. The sample includes roughly 91,000 clones, roughly 89% of them seen just once. V and J are TRBV28 and TRBJ2-7; D unclear. Sequenced sample: peripheral blood. The sequence was collected from a man between 65 and 85 years old with active or convalescent COVID-19. CDR3 DNA sequence: TGTGCCAGCAGTTTAGGGCAGTACTCCTACGAGCAGTACTTC. It is translated as CASSLGQYSYEQYF.